This TCR beta chain was identified in a study of blood T cell repertoires in COVID-19. Study summary: From the United States, Italy and Spain came samples of acute and convalescent COVID-19. T cells, B-cell-depleted T cells, or PBMCs provided the cDNA or gDNA that served as material.

As processed by the authors: From reference gene primer amplification, estimates of nucleated cell counts were derived. Libraries were prepared by immunoSEQ multiplex PCR; TCRdb keeps only in-frame clonotypes and omits some of them. Clone size and the V and J calls come from that table; the DNA yielded D and trimming. There are 120,000 to 150,000 clones in the sample; approximately 80% occur only once, and approximately 5% lies in the top ten. The germline CDR1 and CDR2 sequences are SGHTA and FQGNSA. After removal of 5 bases from V and 2 bases from J, the junction contained 1 base not matched to a gene. The length of the CDR3 is 13 residues.

Source material: peripheral blood. The rearrangement links TRBV7-2 to TRBJ2-5, with 8 bases fitting TRBD1. The receptor was derived from a woman between 45 and 65 years old with acute or convalescent COVID-19. The CDR3 spells CASSRDRQETQYF. Here the CDR3 DNA reads TGTGCCAGCAGCCGGGACAGGCAAGAGACCCAGTACTTC.